The next 5 T cell receptor beta chains were all read from a single sample in a study of blood T cells in healthy people across ages. The second PCR ran roughly 7 to 12 cycles with a sample-barcoded 5' primer and J-beta primers. TCRdb redid the calling of the 5' RACE reads with MiXCR, one entry per CDR3 protein. The top ten clones hold under 9.5% of a sample with 760,000 or so distinct CDR3 sequences, approximately 25% of them seen once. The same sample was also used in a study of T cells of mothers and their children.

Specimen: blood. Receptors originate from a boy aged 5 to 17 in good health.

The sample holds a few counts of this clonotype. The chain uses TRBV9 and TRBJ1-6; 7 nucleotides agree with TRBD1. J lost 7 bases, V lost 5 bases, and 6 bases had no gene match. The CDR3 sequence is 14 residues long. Looked up from germline, CDR1 is SGDLS and CDR2 is YYNGEE. CDR3 bases: TGTGCCAGCAGAGGACAGGTGAACAATTCACCCCTCCACTTT. It codes for CASRGQVNNSPLHF.

This clonotype appeared a few times. The genes are TRBV6-5 and TRBJ1-2; D ambiguous. Germline lookup yields CDR1 MNHEY and CDR2 SVGAGI. The CDR3 consists of 11 residues. Trimming removed 6 bases at V and 4 bases at J, with 6 bases between. CDR3 residues: CASRDPYGYTF. In nucleotides, the CDR3 is TGTGCCAGCAGAGATCCCTATGGCTACACCTTC.

This clonotype was seen only once. This sequence joins TRBV6-2 or TRBV6-3 and TRBJ2-1; D uncertain. Trimming pared 0 bases from V and 14 bases from J, leaving 14 bases between. CDR1 is MNHEY and CDR2 is SVGEGT in the germline V gene. The CDR3 spans 13 residues. CDR3 coding DNA: TGTGCCAGCAGTTACTCTTATTTAATCCTAGAGTTCTTC. It specifies CASSYSYLILEFF.

V and J are TRBV20-1 and TRBJ2-5; possible D gene TRBD2, 5 bases. V was cut by 6 bases and J by 2 bases, with 19 bases left in between. Germline values: CDR1 DFQATT, CDR2 SNEGSKA (reference sequence). The CDR3 is 15 residues long. The CDR3 DNA follows: TGCAGTGCGAGGACCCAAGAGGGCCTTCAAGAGACCCAGTACTTC. Residues: CSARTQEGLQETQYF.

The chain employs TRBV7-3 and TRBJ2-1; 8 positions agree with TRBD2. CDR1 is SGHTA and CDR2 is FQGTGA in the germline V gene. After removal of 1 base from V and 9 bases from J, the junction contained 11 bases not matched to a gene. The length of the CDR3 is 16 residues. The CDR3, as DNA: TGTGCCAGCAGCTTAATCGGGACTAGTGATATTAGTGAGCAGTTCTTC. Translation gives CASSLIGTSDISEQFF.